A selection of T cell receptor beta chains follows, all from one sample in a study of blood T cells in healthy people across ages. TCRdb re-called the 5' RACE reads through MiXCR, storing one row per CDR3 protein. The data show about 900,000 distinct CDR3 sequences, under 80% seen once. The sample comprised blood. These receptors were taken from a young man in good health. Both conserved end residues are part of each CDR3. The D gene is left open where the match is weak. A row's size may be missing; if present it is once, few, many or a size class.

d_gene | abundance | len | j_gene | v_gene | CDR3aa | CDR3nt
TRBD2 | NA | 16 | TRBJ2-3 | TRBV2 | CASSALAGRRSDTQYF | TGTGCCAGCAGTGCCTTAGCGGGGCGGAGGTCAGATACGCAGTATTTT
NA | NA | 11 | TRBJ1-2 | TRBV29-1 | CSVYEGSGYTF | TGCAGCGTTTATGAGGGGAGTGGCTACACCTTC
TRBD1 | NA | 14 | TRBJ2-3 | TRBV6-1 | CASSEDRGTDTQYF | TGTGCCAGCAGTGAGGACAGGGGTACAGATACGCAGTATTTT
NA | NA | 15 | TRBJ1-4 | TRBV20-1 | CSARSSLGKGEKLFF | TGCAGTGCTAGATCCTCCTTGGGGAAAGGGGAAAAACTGTTTTTT
NA | NA | 12 | TRBJ2-1 | TRBV11-2 | CASRLGRNEQFF | TGTGCCAGCAGGTTGGGTCGCAATGAGCAGTTCTTC
NA | few | 14 | TRBJ1-2 | TRBV20-1 | CSARWQGEDYGYTF | TGCAGTGCTAGATGGCAGGGTGAAGACTATGGCTACACCTTC
NA | NA | 15 | TRBJ2-4 | TRBV3-1 | CASSQAEGYKNIQYF | TGTGCCAGCAGCCAAGCAGAGGGGTACAAAAACATTCAGTACTTC
TRBD2 | NA | 14 | TRBJ2-5 | TRBV12-5 | CASAGAGGLETQYF | TGTGCTAGTGCAGGAGCGGGGGGCCTTGAGACCCAGTACTTC
TRBD2 | NA | 15 | TRBJ2-1 | TRBV4-3 | CASSQGTSGSNEQFF | TGCGCCAGCAGCCAAGGGACTAGCGGTTCCAATGAGCAGTTCTTC
TRBD1 | many | 15 | TRBJ1-6 | TRBV4-3 | CASSQEQGVDSPLHF | TGCGCCAGCAGCCAGGAACAGGGGGTTGATTCACCCCTCCACTTT
TRBD1 | NA | 14 | TRBJ2-5 | TRBV5-1 | CASSLRGPLETQYF | TGCGCCAGCAGCCTGAGGGGGCCTTTAGAGACCCAGTACTTC
NA | NA | 16 | TRBJ2-3 | TRBV4-3 | CASSLATGLGRDTQYF | TGCGCCAGCAGCCTCGCCACCGGTCTGGGCCGGGATACGCAGTATTTT
TRBD1 | NA | 13 | TRBJ1-2 | TRBV5-1 | CASKSGTDYGYTF | TGCGCCAGCAAGTCCGGGACAGACTATGGCTACACCTTC
TRBD1 | NA | 16 | TRBJ1-2 | TRBV6-2/TRBV6-3 | CASSYSTTGGPYGYTF | TGTGCCAGCAGTTACTCGACGACAGGGGGACCCTATGGCTACACCTTC
TRBD2 | NA | 15 | TRBJ2-2 | TRBV9 | CASSVVGGHTGELFF | TGTGCCAGCAGCGTAGTGGGAGGGCACACCGGGGAGCTGTTTTTT
TRBD2 | NA | 13 | TRBJ2-3 | TRBV12-3/TRBV12-4 | CASSSGDADTQYF | TGTGCCAGCAGTAGCGGGGACGCAGATACGCAGTATTTT
NA | few | 16 | TRBJ2-7 | TRBV10-3 | CAISESGRRPAYEQYF | TGTGCCATCAGTGAGTCCGGGCGGAGGCCGGCCTACGAGCAGTACTTC
TRBD2 | NA | 15 | TRBJ2-5 | TRBV6-6 | CASSYDWTSGETQYF | TGTGCCAGCAGTTACGATTGGACTAGCGGGGAGACCCAGTACTTC
NA | NA | 16 | TRBJ2-3 | TRBV28 | CATRLPGHTSTDTQYF | TGTGCCACAAGACTCCCGGGACATACTTCCACAGATACGCAGTATTTT
NA | NA | 13 | TRBJ2-4 | TRBV27 | CASSSGTSRIQYF | TGTGCCAGCAGTTCCGGGACATCGCGCATTCAGTACTTC
NA | NA | 15 | TRBJ1-5 | TRBV15 | CATSRVGDSNQPQHF | TGTGCCACCAGCAGAGTAGGGGATAGCAATCAGCCCCAGCATTTT
TRBD2 | NA | 15 | TRBJ2-1 | TRBV25-1 | CASSELPTGGGEQFF | TGTGCCAGCAGTGAACTCCCGACGGGAGGAGGTGAGCAGTTCTTC
NA | NA | 15 | TRBJ2-7 | TRBV6-2/TRBV6-3 | CASSRDARDRYEQYF | TGTGCCAGCAGTCGGGACGCAAGGGACCGCTACGAGCAGTACTTC